The T cell receptor (beta chain) under discussion was sequenced for a study of T cell responses to AZD1222 COVID-19 vaccine. Study findings and constraints: Clonal diversity was possibly underestimated, and white British individuals and females predominated among donors.

Clones were sequenced by immunoSEQ multiplex PCR, and TCRdb holds only the in-frame ones, with some missing. The sample holds 130,000 to 150,000 clones; more than 80% are singletons and the top ten take roughly 1.5%. Concerning this clone itself: Antigen specificity is unknown.

From germline, CDR1 is SGHDN and CDR2 FVKESK. V was trimmed by 4 bases and J by 2 bases, leaving 6 bases between them. The CDR3 covers 14 residues. This specimen was peripheral blood, taken on day 0 of AZD1222 vaccination. The origin of this receptor is an adult in good health. J is TRBJ1-6 and V is TRBV14; D remains unclear. The CDR3 nucleotides read TGTGCCAGCAGCCTAACCGCCTATAATTCACCCCTCCACTTT. Translated: CASSLTAYNSPLHF. The entire variable domain, with the rest obtained from reference TRBV14 and TRBJ1-6, is as follows: EAGVTQFPSHSVIEKGQTVTLRCDPISGHDNLYWYRRVMGKEIKFLLHFVKESKQDESGMPNNRFLAERTGGTYSTLKVQPAELEDSGVYFCASSLTAYNSPLHFGNGTRLTVT.